This TCR beta chain emerged from a study of blood T cell repertoires in COVID-19. Whole-study context: PBMCs, B-cell-depleted T cells, or T cells were the source of the cDNA or gDNA that made up the material.

There are 15 residues in the CDR3. V was shortened by 4 bases and J by 7 bases, with 16 bases between the two germline ends. Germline V CDR1 and CDR2: LGHNA, YSLEER. The method was immunoSEQ multiplex PCR; TCRdb's version includes in-frame clones alone and lacks a portion of them. The sample contains roughly 120,000 clones, approximately 84% of which appear only once. This chain links TRBV4-3 with TRBJ1-4; weak D call: TRBD1 (5 bases). The receptor's source is a middle-aged man with acute or convalescent COVID-19. The sequenced sample was peripheral blood. CDR3 amino acids: CASSRTWQGGEKLFF. The CDR3 region has the DNA TGCGCCAGCAGCCGAACTTGGCAGGGCGGTGAAAAACTGTTTTTT.